This T cell receptor beta chain stems from a study of T cell changes during pregnancy in multiple sclerosis. The CDR3 is 18 residues long. The V and J ends lost 0 bases and 2 bases respectively, with 17 bases between them. The germline V gene has CDR1 SNHLY and CDR2 FYNNEI. The method was immunoSEQ multiplex PCR; TCRdb's version includes in-frame clones alone and lacks a portion of them. The sample lists just over 40,000 clones, about 87% occurring once. The sequence was obtained from a female donor in good health, enrolled as a control in a pregnancy study. The sample here was peripheral blood, taken in the first trimester of pregnancy. The chain links TRBV2 to TRBJ1-3; possibly TRBD1 for D (6 bases). The CDR3 sequence: CASSEAIGGASTGNTIYF. The CDR3 coding sequence is TGTGCCAGCAGTGAAGCAATAGGGGGGGCGTCGACTGGAAACACCATATATTTT.